This TCR beta chain was identified in a study of control samples from healthy donors and cancer patients. Germline loops: CDR1 LGHDT, CDR2 YNNKEL (reference sequence). The V gene lost 1 base and the J gene lost 0 bases, with 9 bases spanning the gap. This CDR3 has 15 amino acids. The table came from immunoSEQ multiplex PCR; TCRdb's copy has only in-frame clones and leaves some out. Among fewer than 95,000 clones listed, more than 75% were seen once. The origin of this receptor is a woman in her thirties or forties in good health. Sequencing input: blood. J is TRBJ1-2 and V is TRBV3-1 (or the pseudogene TRBV3-2), with D possibly matching TRBD1 (6 bases). The CDR3 nucleotides read TGTGCCAGCAGCCAAGGGACAGCAGCTAACTATGGCTACACCTTC. This sequence encodes CASSQGTAANYGYTF.